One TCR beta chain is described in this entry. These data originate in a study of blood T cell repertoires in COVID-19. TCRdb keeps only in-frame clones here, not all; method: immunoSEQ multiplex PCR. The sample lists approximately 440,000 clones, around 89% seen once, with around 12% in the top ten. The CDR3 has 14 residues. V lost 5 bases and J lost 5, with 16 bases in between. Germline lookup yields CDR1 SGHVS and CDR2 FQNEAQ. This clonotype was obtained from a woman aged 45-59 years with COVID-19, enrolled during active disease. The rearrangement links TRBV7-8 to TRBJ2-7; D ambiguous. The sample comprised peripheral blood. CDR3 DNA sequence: TGTGCCAGCAGCCCCCGTCGCGGTCCGCACGAGCAGTACTTC. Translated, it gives CASSPRRGPHEQYF.